This T cell receptor (beta chain) comes out of a study of T cell clonotyping in hematopoietic cell transplantation. The study's findings and limits: At the given depth, recipient repertoires were over 95% de novo clonotypes.

The CDR3 has 14 residues. Trimming pared 2 bases from V and 0 bases from J, leaving 8 bases between. Germline V CDR1 and CDR2: SGHTA, FQGNSA. About this clone itself: The antigen is undetermined.

Assay: immunoSEQ multiplex PCR; the TCRdb copy retains only in-frame clones and omits some. The sample has tens of thousands of clones, approximately 95% seen once. Sequencing input: peripheral blood mononuclear cells. J is TRBJ2-7 and V is TRBV7-2; unclear D gene. This sequence was found in a man between 25 and 39 years old in good health. Some clones in this sample may be carry-over from other donors' samples. The CDR3 protein is CASSLKGSSYEQYF. CDR3 DNA sequence: TGTGCCAGCAGCTTAAAGGGTAGCTCCTACGAGCAGTACTTC.